This TCR beta chain is from a study of CD8 T cells in Susac syndrome. With random hexamers, roughly 0.45 to 1 ug RNA was reverse transcribed. The immunoSEQ assay covered 54 Vbeta and 13 Jbeta segments for CDR3. TCRdb processed the immunoSEQ multiplex PCR reads anew with MiXCR; each CDR3 protein has one entry. The repertoire holds about 150,000 distinct CDR3 sequences, with 90% to 95% as singletons. The receptor was derived from a human donor with Susac syndrome. Sequenced input: CD4+ T cells from PBMCs.

CDR3 sequence: CASSTGGMGLNTEAFF. The CDR3 DNA reads TGTGCCAGCTCAACCGGAGGGATGGGGCTGAACACTGAAGCTTTCTTT. The chain is built from TRBV18 and TRBJ1-1, with D possibly TRBD1 on 5 matching bases. Trimming left V 5 bases short and J 0 bases short, with 16 bases between. Looked up from germline, CDR1 is KGHSH and CDR2 is LQKENI. The CDR3 covers 16 residues. Filled out from reference TRBV18 and TRBJ1-1, the complete variable domain reads NAGVMQNPRHLVRRRGQEARLRCSPMKGHSHVYWYRQLPEEGLKFMVYLQKENIIDESGMPKERFSAEFPKEGPSILRIQQVVRGDSAAYFCASSTGGMGLNTEAFFGQGTRLTVV.